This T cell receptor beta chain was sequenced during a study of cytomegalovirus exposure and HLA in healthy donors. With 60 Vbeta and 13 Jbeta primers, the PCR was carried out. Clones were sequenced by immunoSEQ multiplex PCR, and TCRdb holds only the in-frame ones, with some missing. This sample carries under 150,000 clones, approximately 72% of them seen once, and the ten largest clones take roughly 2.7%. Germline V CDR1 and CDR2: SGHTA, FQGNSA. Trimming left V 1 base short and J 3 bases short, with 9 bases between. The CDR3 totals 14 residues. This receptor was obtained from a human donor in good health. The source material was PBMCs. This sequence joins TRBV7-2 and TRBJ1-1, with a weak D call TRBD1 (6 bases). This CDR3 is CASSLGQADTEAFF. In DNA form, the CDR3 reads TGTGCCAGCAGCTTAGGACAGGCCGACACTGAAGCTTTCTTT.